This TCR beta chain was sequenced in a study of T cell responses to AZD1222 COVID-19 vaccine (dated by TCRdb to 2020 to 2022). Study-wide context: Because spike-specific TCR depth and breadth did not differ between the two schedules, AZD1222 recipients who got a second dose at roughly 4 weeks were pooled with those who got a second dose at roughly 12 weeks. A total of over 230 trial participants underwent TCR sequencing, of whom about 210 had received two doses of AZD1222 and 26 had received two doses of the MenACWY control vaccine. Enrollment into the trials was organized by age into subgroups of 18-55, 56-69 and 70-plus years, and those subgroups contained roughly 150, 30 and 60 TCR-sequenced participants, respectively.

What the research found in general, with its limitations: In the small 56-69-year group, the increase in depth fell short of significance, most likely because of low power. Reportedly, almost half of the unique spike-specific TCRs recognized epitopes lying outside the regions that are mutated in the B.1.351 and B.1.1.7 variants. Participants were mostly white British, with more females than males. The authors suggested clonal diversity may have been underestimated. The whole spike protein was spanned by vaccine-associated CD4 TCRs, and dominant responses were seen in regions 160-218 and 743-854. Conclusions about previously exposed vaccinees are limited because only 6 or 7 AZD1222 recipients were SARS-CoV-2 seropositive at baseline. Because no day 14 peak-response samples were available, repertoires were characterized only after the peak T cell response. A significant rise in spike-specific TCR breadth and depth was observed after two AZD1222 doses relative to day 0 and relative to MenACWY recipients.

As to this clone: The antigen it binds to is not known. The input lacks base qualities; no much larger clone sits a single base away.

The time point label here, explained by the study, means: baseline before first vaccination. Vaccinee samples came from UK trials COV001 and COV002, including a single-blind randomized controlled phase 2/3 trial of AZD1222 (ChAdOx1 nCoV-19) in healthy adults. For TCRbeta chain sequencing, PBMC samples were collected from trial participants at day 0 and at day 28 after the second dose. The trim is 1 base for V and 5 bases for J, with a gap of 17 bases between the germline ends. For CDR1 and CDR2, the germline V gene (reference sequence) lists LGHDT and YNNKEL. Including the terminal cysteine and phenylalanine, the CDR3 comprises 16 residues. This entry keeps only the CDR3 DNA: 48 bases, framed from base 1. The CDR3 regions of human TCRbeta chains were analyzed by immunosequencing. The authors' analysis ran thus. Repertoire TCRs were matched against a reference library of SARS-CoV-2-specific TCRs generated with the MIRA antigen-specificity platform. Breadth meant the fraction of unique TCRs that were SARS-CoV-2-associated, whereas depth meant the fraction of total T cells that were SARS-CoV-2-associated. Using the MIRA data, each spike-specific TCR was mapped to the spike region that the TCR reacts to and placed in a CD4 or CD8 class. Log10-transformed breadth and depth values were compared by one-way ANOVA with Sidak's multiple comparisons tests. What TCRdb holds here is the immuneACCESS table cut down to in-frame rearrangements. Part of the clones is not present; checked against another copy, under half of the missing clones reflect an unresolved V gene, and the others are unexplained. V, J and clone size are taken as reported in that table, and D and trimming were inferred from the DNA itself. Here the sample has about 120,000 clones; 80% to 90% occur a single time. Of the sample, 9% to 9.5% falls within the top ten clones.

This sequence originates from an adult in good health. The V gene is TRBV3-1 (or the pseudogene TRBV3-2) and the J gene is TRBJ2-5, with TRBD2 perhaps the D gene, on 6 matching bases. Sequenced here: peripheral blood, sampled on day 0 of AZD1222 vaccination. CDR3 sequence: CASSQGGAGLWETQYF. The nucleotide sequence reads as follows: TGTGCCAGCAGCCAAGGTGGGGCGGGGCTTTGGGAGACCCAGTACTTC.